This paragraph covers one TCR beta chain sequence. As yet, its antigen is unknown. This record belongs to a study of post-analysis software for immune sequencing data. Notes on the study in general: Versus controls, multiple sclerosis patients showed significantly lower diversity (normalized Chao1). Samples from one preparation batch, clustered by F measure, grouped strongly together. TRBV segments more frequent in patients than in controls numbered five and included TRBV5-6, TRBV5-1 and TRBV20-1.

cDNA libraries of TCR beta carried unique molecular identifiers. The authors obtained approximately 540,000 cDNA molecules from approximately 0.95 to 9.8 million T cells. TCRdb reanalysed the PCR reads using MiXCR and keeps one entry per CDR3 protein. In the table there are about 800,000 distinct CDR3 sequences, 25% to 30% of which are singletons. Germline assignment: CDR1 SGHVS and CDR2 FNYEAQ. The V end was cut by 5 bases, the J end by 0 bases, with 11 bases between. The CDR3 runs 15 residues. The TCR sequence derives from a girl aged 10-17 years with multiple sclerosis. V gene TRBV7-6 combines with J gene TRBJ2-1, with D unresolved. Sequencing input: blood. The CDR3 protein is CASSTNTISYNEQFF. The CDR3 nucleotides are TGTGCCAGCAGCACAAATACTATCTCCTACAATGAGCAGTTCTTC.